This T cell receptor beta chain emerged from a study of T cell responses to AZD1222 COVID-19 vaccine. Profiling relied on immunoSEQ multiplex PCR, and the TCRdb table lists in-frame clones only, not all of them. The table lists 93,000 or so clones, about nine tenths of them singletons. General study results and limits: Repertoire collection took place solely once the T cell response had peaked. Regions 160-218 and 743-854 held dominance among vaccine-associated CD4 TCRs, which spanned spike. A reported finding is that nearly half of spike-specific TCRs target unmutated variant regions.

This CDR3 is built from 17 residues. The V and J ends lost 3 bases and 1 base respectively, with 19 bases between them. Germline-derived CDR1 and CDR2 are LGHNA and YSLEER. Points on this clone: Its antigen is unidentified.

The material sequenced was peripheral blood, taken on day 0 of AZD1222 vaccination. V is TRBV4-3 and J is TRBJ2-7, with D possibly matching TRBD1 (6 bases). This TCR came from an adult in good health. DNA for the CDR3: TGCGCCAGCAGCCATGAAATCCGGGACACCTTATCCTACGAGCAGTACTTC. Its translation is CASSHEIRDTLSYEQYF.